This TCR beta chain was identified during a study of PD-L1 blockade in urothelial cancer (dated by TCRdb to about 2017). Study-wide context: Therapy was started at some point between 2013 and 2015 for all patients, and atezolizumab 1,200 mg was administered intravenously every 3 weeks. Blood samples were analyzed at 3 weeks after treatment start (second dose) and at 6 weeks after treatment start. Twenty-five of 29 patients were identified as males with urothelial cancer of bladder origin, and a prior smoking history was reported by 18 of 29 patients. Durable clinical benefit meant progression-free survival longer than 6 months, and TCR features were also tested against progression-free and overall survival. Roughly 10 patients achieved durable clinical benefit and approximately 20 did not. Blood samples yielded a median of 141,255 T cells and tens of thousands of unique TCRs, with median clonality approximately 0.08. Pretreatment blood TCR-seq was available for 30 or so patients, at least one posttreatment blood collection was obtained for about 25 patients, and tumor TCR-seq was available for about 25 patients. In the same patients, pretreatment tumors underwent whole exome sequencing and RNA sequencing in addition to TCR sequencing. An ECOG performance status of 0 or 1 was recorded for the patients, and 0 to 3 prior chemotherapy regimens had been received by the patients. Pretreatment tumor samples, along with matched peripheral blood collected serially before and after atezolizumab treatment, underwent TCR sequencing. The study was an exploratory multi-omic analysis of somatic, immune and clinical correlates of response to PD-L1 blockade with atezolizumab in urothelial cancer.

The paper's findings and limits, for the study overall: Among patients with durable benefit, tumor-associated TCR clones showed greater expansion in peripheral blood 3 weeks after treatment started (n ≈ 20, p = 0.022). Small sample size (n of about 30) and many exploratory analyses mean the results are intended to be hypothesis-generating. Improved progression-free and overall survival was associated with having pretreatment peripheral blood TCR clonality below the median.

To note about this clone: What this receptor recognizes is not known. Per-base qualities were not stored, and no clone one base away is much larger.

From a lookup of the germline V gene, CDR1 and CDR2 are SGHRS and YFSETQ. From the cysteine up to the phenylalanine, the CDR3 has a length of 16 residues. Only the CDR3 part of the read is kept: 48 bases, read in frame from the first base. V is shortened by 0 bases, J by 2 bases, and the region joining them spans 14 bases. Read against the paper, the sample's time point label means: pretreatment peripheral blood. A total of under 35 patients with locally advanced or metastatic urothelial carcinoma, treated at Memorial Sloan Kettering on a trial protocol, made up the cohort. Peripheral blood mononuclear cells were collected pretreatment and during treatment, with between 1 and 8 total time points obtained per patient. The Qiagen DNeasy Blood extraction kit was used to purify genomic DNA from total PBMCs and tumor samples. PBMCs were collected pretreatment and during treatment, and were isolated and stored as previously described.

Each PCR received spiked-in synthetic TCR analog templates so that absolute template abundance could be estimated from read counts. The immunoSEQ assay was used to amplify TCRbeta CDR3 regions from genomic DNA with bias-controlled V and J gene primers. Sequencing of rearranged TCRbeta segments was done at approximately 20X coverage. Per the authors' processing: Clustering was used to correct sequencing errors, and CDR3s were annotated against IMGT so that V, D and J genes could be assigned. Downstream analyses used only productive TCRbeta rearrangements, leaving out any out-of-frame or stop-codon sequences. Clonality was calculated as one minus the Shannon entropy normalized by the log of the number of unique productive sequences. Fisher's exact test with Benjamini-Hochberg correction, at a threshold of adjusted p below 0.01, was used to find clones that differed between time points or between blood and tumor. The source is immuneACCESS, and TCRdb retained only in-frame sequences with V and J called. Part of the clones is not carried over; for the studies checked, unresolved V genes explain less than half of this, and the remainder is unexplained. The V and J calls and clone size come from that table; D and trimming were worked out from the DNA. For this sample there are fewer than 50,000 clones; 79% appear just once. The ten biggest clones cover roughly 10% of the sample.

The source is a man between 65 and 85 years old with urothelial cancer. The chain joins TRBV5-1 to TRBJ1-1; matching of 6 bases hints at TRBD1 as the D gene. Material: PBMCs, obtained around atezolizumab (anti-PD-L1) treatment. The CDR3 region reads CASSLANSGGNTEAFF. The nucleotides read TGCGCCAGCAGCTTGGCCAATAGCGGGGGCAACACTGAAGCTTTCTTT.